This TCR beta chain originates from a study of T cells after yellow fever vaccination. Study findings and constraints: FACS-sorted repertoires might harbor abundant contaminating clonotypes from the bulk population. Researchers report a weaker secondary response that nonetheless peaked faster, day 5 versus 15. Clones from primary vaccination mostly reappeared after the booster (96% CD4, around 90% CD8).

Each CDR3 protein gets one entry after TCRdb re-called the 5' RACE reads with MiXCR. The table has roughly 350,000 distinct CDR3 sequences, roughly 4% seen once. This clonotype was recorded many times. The antigen remains unidentified. CDR1 SGHTA and CDR2 FQGTGA come from the germline V gene. Trimming cost V 3 bases and J 1 base; bases outside gene matches: 7. The CDR3 has 17 amino acids. Specimen: PBMCs, collected 5 days after the yellow fever booster vaccination. This TCR derives from a man between 18 and 29 years old who received the YFV17D yellow fever vaccine. This sequence joins TRBV7-3 and TRBJ2-2; TRBD2 matches 8 bases. The CDR3 region has the DNA TGTGCCAGCAGCTTTCAAGCGGGACTAGGGAACACCGGGGAGCTGTTTTTT. Translated, it gives CASSFQAGLGNTGELFF.